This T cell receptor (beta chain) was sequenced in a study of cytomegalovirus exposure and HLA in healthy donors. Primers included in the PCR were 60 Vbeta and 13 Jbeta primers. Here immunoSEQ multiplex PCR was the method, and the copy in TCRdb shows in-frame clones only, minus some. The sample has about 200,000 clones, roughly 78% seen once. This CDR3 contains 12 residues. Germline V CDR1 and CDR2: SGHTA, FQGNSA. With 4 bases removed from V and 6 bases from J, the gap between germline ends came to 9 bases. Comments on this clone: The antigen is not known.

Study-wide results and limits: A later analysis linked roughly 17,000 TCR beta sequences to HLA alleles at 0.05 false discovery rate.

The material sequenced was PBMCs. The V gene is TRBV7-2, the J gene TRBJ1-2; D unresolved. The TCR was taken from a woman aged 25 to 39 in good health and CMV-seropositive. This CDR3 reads CASSYGSDGYTF. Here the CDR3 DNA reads TGTGCCAGCAGCTACGGTAGTGATGGCTACACCTTC.